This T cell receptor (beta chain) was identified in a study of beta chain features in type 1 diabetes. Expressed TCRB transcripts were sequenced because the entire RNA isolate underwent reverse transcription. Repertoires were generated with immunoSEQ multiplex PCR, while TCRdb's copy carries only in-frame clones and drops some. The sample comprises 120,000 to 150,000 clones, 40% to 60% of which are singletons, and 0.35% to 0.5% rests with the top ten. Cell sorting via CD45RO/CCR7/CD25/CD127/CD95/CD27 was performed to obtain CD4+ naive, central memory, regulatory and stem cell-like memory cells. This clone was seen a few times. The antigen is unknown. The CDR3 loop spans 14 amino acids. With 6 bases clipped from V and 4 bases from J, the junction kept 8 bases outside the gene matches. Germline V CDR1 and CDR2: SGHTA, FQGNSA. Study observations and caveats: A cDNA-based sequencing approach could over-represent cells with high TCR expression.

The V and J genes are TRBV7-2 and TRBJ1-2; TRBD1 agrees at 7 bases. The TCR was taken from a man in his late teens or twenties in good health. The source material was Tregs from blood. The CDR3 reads CASSSRQGPYGYTF. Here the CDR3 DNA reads TGTGCCAGCAGTTCAAGACAGGGCCCCTATGGCTACACCTTC.